This T cell receptor beta chain originates from a study of cytotoxic CD8 clonotypes in ibrutinib-treated CLL. Study in general: The group held approximately eleven relapsed/refractory and around 14 treatment-naive patients, with under 18 IGHV unmutated. General observations from the study: Baseline-level clonality went beyond age-matched healthy donors and moved in step with circulating CD8+ T-cell counts. With treatment, public clonotypes, which were uncommon, either contracted or remained stable. Sustained-remission patients were sampled at one set of times and progressing patients at different ones.

The data were produced by immunoSEQ multiplex PCR, yet TCRdb's version contains in-frame clones alone and is incomplete. The table records 200,000 or so clones, just over 70% of them present only once. V lost 1 base to trimming and J lost 2 bases, with 9 bases between them. The CDR3 covers 14 residues. Looked up from germline, CDR1 is LNHNV and CDR2 is YYDKDF (reference sequence). This clone was counted only a few times. The target antigen is unknown. The chain combines TRBV15 with TRBJ2-7; tentatively, D is TRBD1 (6 bases). Sequenced material: PBMCs, taken after 12 months of ibrutinib treatment. The clonotype was recovered from a human donor with chronic lymphocytic leukemia. The CDR3 protein is CATSRGQGPYEQYF. Here the CDR3 DNA reads TGTGCCACCAGCAGAGGCCAGGGGCCCTACGAGCAGTACTTC.